This T cell receptor beta chain is drawn from a study of human T cells and chemical hapten exposure. This clonotype occurred many times. TCRdb re-called the RACE reads through MiXCR, storing one row per CDR3 protein. The sample holds some 38,000 distinct CDR3 sequences, more than 8% seen once. Time point here: patch test 3, about 24 weeks after DPC sensitization. Treatment of the sample: therapeutic diphenylcyclopropenone sensitization with weekly scalp DPC. RNA extraction used unfractionated whole blood as the source of total RNA. Trimming cost V 0 bases and J 0 bases; bases outside gene matches: 7. The CDR3 consists of 18 residues. Germline lookup yields CDR1 MNHEY and CDR2 SVGAGI.

This receptor was taken from a man aged 50-60 years with alopecia areata. Some clones in this sample may be carry-over from other donors' samples. The chain joins TRBV6-5 to TRBJ1-1; TRBD1 matches at 10 bases. The sequencing used whole blood, collected in connection with sensitization to the hapten diphenylcyclopropenone (DPC). This chain's CDR3 is CASSYSSGQGLLNTEAFF. The DNA of the CDR3 is TGTGCCAGCAGTTACTCTTCGGGACAGGGGTTGCTGAACACTGAAGCTTTCTTT.